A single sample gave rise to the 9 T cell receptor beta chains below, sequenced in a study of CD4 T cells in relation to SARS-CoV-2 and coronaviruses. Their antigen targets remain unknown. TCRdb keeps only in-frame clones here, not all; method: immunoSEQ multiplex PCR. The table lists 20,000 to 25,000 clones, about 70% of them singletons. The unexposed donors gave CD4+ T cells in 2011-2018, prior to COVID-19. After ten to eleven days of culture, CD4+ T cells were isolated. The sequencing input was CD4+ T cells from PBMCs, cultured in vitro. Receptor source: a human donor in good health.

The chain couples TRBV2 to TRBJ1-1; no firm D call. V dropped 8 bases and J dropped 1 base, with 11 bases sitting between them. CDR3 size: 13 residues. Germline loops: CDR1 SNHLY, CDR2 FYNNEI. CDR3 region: CASSTARNTEAFF. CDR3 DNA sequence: TGTGCCAGCTCAACCGCCAGGAACACTGAAGCTTTCTTT.

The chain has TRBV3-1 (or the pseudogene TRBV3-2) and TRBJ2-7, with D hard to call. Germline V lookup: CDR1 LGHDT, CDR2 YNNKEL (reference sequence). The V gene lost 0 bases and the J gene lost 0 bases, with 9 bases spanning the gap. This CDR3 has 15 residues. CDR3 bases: TGTGCCAGCAGCCAAGATGGGCAGGTCTCCTACGAGCAGTACTTC. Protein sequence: CASSQDGQVSYEQYF.

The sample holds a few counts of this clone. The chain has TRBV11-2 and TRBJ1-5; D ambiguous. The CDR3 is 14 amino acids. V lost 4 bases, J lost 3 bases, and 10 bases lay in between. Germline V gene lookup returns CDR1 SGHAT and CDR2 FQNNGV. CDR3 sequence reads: CASSSTAINQPQHF. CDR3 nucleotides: TGTGCCAGCAGCTCTACAGCCATCAATCAGCCCCAGCATTTT.

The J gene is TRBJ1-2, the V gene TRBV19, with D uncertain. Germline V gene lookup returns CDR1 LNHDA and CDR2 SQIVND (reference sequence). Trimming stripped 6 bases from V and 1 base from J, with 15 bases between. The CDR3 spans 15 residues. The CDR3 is CASRPEGIGNYGYTF. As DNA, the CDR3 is TGTGCCAGTAGACCGGAAGGGATTGGTAACTATGGCTACACCTTC.

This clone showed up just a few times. Here the CDR3 reads CASSHPRGNTIYF. In DNA, the CDR3 is TGCGCCAGCAGCCACCCCCGCGGAAACACCATATATTTT. The rearrangement uses TRBV4-1 and TRBJ1-3; D not certain. This CDR3 has 13 residues. The germline V gene encodes CDR1 MGHRA and CDR2 YSYEKL. The ends were cut back, 3 bases at V and 4 bases at J, with 7 bases in the middle.

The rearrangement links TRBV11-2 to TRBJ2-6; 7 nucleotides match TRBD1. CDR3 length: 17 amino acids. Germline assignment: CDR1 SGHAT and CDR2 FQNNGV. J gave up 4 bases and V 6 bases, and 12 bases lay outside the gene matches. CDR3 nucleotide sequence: TGTGCCAGCAGGCCCACGGACAGGCGAGCAGGGGCCAACGTCCTGACTTTC. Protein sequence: CASRPTDRRAGANVLTF.

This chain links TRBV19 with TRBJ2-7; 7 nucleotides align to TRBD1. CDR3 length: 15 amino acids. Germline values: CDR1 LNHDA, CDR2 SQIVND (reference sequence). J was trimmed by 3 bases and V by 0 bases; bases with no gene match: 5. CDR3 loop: CASSIDVAGGYEQYF. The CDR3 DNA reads TGTGCCAGTAGTATAGATGTGGCAGGGGGCTACGAGCAGTACTTC.

In DNA, the CDR3 is TGTGCCAGCAGCCGTTCCGGGGGGGCGATAAGGAGCTCTGGAAACACCATATATTTT. Translated, it gives CASSRSGGAIRSSGNTIYF. The chain is built from TRBV7-4 and TRBJ1-3; tentatively, D is TRBD1 (6 bases). Trimming stripped 5 bases from V and 0 bases from J, with 23 bases between. The CDR3 covers 19 residues. CDR1 and CDR2 (germline): SGHVT, SQSDAQ.

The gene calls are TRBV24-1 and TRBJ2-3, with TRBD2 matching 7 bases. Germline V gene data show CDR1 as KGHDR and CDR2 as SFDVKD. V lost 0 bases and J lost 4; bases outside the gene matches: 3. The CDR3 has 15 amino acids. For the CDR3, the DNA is TGTGCCACCAGTGATTTGGGCGGGAGCGCAGATACGCAGTATTTT. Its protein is CATSDLGGSADTQYF.